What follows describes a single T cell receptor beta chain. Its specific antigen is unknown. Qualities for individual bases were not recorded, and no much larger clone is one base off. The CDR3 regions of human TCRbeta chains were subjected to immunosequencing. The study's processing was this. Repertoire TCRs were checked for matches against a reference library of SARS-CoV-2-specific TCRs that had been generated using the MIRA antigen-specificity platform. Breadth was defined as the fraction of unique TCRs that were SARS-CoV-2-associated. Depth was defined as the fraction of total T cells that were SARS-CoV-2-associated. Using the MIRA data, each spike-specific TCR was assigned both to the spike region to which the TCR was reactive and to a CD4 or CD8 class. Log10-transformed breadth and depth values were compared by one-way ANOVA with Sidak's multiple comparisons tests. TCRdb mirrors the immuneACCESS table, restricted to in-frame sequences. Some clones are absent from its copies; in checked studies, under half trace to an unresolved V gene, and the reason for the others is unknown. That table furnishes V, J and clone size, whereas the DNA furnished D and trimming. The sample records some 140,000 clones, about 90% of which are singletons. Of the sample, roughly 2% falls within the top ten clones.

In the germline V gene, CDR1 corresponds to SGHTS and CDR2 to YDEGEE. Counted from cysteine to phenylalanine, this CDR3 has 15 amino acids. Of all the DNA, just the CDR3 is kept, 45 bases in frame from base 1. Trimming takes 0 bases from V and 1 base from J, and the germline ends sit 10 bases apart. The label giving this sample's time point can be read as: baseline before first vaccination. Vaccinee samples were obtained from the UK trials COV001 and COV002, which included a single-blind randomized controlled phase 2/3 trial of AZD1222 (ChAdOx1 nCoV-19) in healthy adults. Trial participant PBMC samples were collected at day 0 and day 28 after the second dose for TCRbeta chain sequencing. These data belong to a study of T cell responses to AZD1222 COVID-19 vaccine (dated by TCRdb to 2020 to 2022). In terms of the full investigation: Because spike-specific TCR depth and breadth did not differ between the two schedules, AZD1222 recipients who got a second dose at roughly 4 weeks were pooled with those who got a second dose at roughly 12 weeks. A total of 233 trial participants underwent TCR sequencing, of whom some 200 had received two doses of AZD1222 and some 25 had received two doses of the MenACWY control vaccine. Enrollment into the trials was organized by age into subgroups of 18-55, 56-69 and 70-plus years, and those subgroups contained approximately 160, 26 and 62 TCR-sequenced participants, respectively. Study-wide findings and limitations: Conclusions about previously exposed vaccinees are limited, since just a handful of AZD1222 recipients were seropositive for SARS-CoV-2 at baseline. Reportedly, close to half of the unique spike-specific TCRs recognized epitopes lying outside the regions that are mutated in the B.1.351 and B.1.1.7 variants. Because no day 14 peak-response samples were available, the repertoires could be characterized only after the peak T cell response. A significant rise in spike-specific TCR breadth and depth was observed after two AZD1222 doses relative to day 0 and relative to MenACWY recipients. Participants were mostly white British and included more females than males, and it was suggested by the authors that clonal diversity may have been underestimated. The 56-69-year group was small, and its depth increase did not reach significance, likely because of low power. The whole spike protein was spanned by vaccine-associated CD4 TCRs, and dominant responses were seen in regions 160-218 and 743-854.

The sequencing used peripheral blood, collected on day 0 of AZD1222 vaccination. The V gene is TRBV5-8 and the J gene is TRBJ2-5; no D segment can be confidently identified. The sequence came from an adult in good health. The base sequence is TGTGCCAGCAGCTTGGATGGGCAGCTCCAAGAGACCCAGTACTTC. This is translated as CASSLDGQLQETQYF.